Shown below are 29 T cell receptor beta chains from a single sample sequenced in a study of PD-1 blockade in classical Hodgkin lymphoma. The sample's time point: cycle 4 day 1 (C4D1), after around six weeks of nivolumab. Each patient relapsed following autologous stem cell transplantation, and prior brentuximab vedotin exposure differed. Thawed PBMCs were the source of CD4+ T cells, purified by magnetic negative selection. Some clones are missing from TCRdb's copy, which holds only in-frame ones; the method was immunoSEQ multiplex PCR. The profile shows 10,000 to 15,000 clones, about four fifths of them singletons. This specimen was CD4+ T cells from blood, taken before the fourth cycle of nivolumab. The receptors come from a human donor with classical Hodgkin lymphoma.

This clone was detected once. The chain has TRBV10-2 and TRBJ1-5; no clear D. CDR1 is WSHSY and CDR2 is SAAADI in the germline V gene. V gave up 4 bases and J gave up 7 bases, with 11 bases separating them. The length of the CDR3 is 13 residues. CDR3 bases: TGCGCCAGCAGTGTACCGGGCGGGCAGCCCCAGCATTTT. It yields the protein CASSVPGGQPQHF.

J is TRBJ2-7 and V is TRBV5-8; TRBD1 matches 8 bases. J gave up 2 bases and V 5 bases, and 6 bases lay outside the gene matches. Per germline, CDR1 SGHTS and CDR2 YDEGEE. This CDR3 has 14 amino acids. CDR3: CASSLQGVTYEQYF. The DNA for the CDR3 is TGTGCCAGCAGTTTACAGGGGGTCACCTACGAGCAGTACTTC.

The chain recombines TRBV9 with TRBJ2-2; weak D call: TRBD2 (5 bases). The V end lost 4 bases, the J end lost 3 bases, and 19 bases lay between the germline ends. This CDR3 is 17 amino acids long. Germline-derived CDR1 and CDR2 are SGDLS and YYNGEE. The CDR3 sequence is CASSTRGGGVYTGELFF. DNA for the CDR3: TGTGCCAGCAGCACAAGAGGTGGAGGAGTTTACACCGGGGAGCTGTTTTTT.

This clone was picked up one time. V is TRBV5-1 and J is TRBJ2-5; D is unresolved. The length of the CDR3 is 16 residues. The V and J ends lost 0 bases and 5 bases respectively, with 17 bases between them. CDR1 is SGHRS and CDR2 is YFSETQ in the germline V gene. The CDR3: CASSLGTKGRPETQYF. The CDR3 DNA sequence: TGCGCCAGCAGCTTGGGAACGAAGGGAAGGCCTGAGACCCAGTACTTC.

The rearrangement links TRBV5-1 to TRBJ2-1; D not resolved. V lost 0 bases, J lost 7 bases, and 5 bases lay in between. This CDR3 has 12 amino acids. From germline, CDR1 is SGHRS and CDR2 YFSETQ. The CDR3 sequence is CASSLGENEQFF. CDR3 DNA sequence: TGCGCCAGCAGCTTGGGAGAGAATGAGCAGTTCTTC.

The sample holds a few counts of this clone. V usage is TRBV5-1 and J usage is TRBJ1-2; perhaps TRBD1 as D (6 bases). Trimming cost V 0 bases and J 3 bases, with 6 bases left between them. The CDR3 runs to 13 residues. From germline, CDR1 is SGHRS and CDR2 YFSETQ. The CDR3 bases are TGCGCCAGCAGCTTGGACAGGGACTATGGCTACACCTTC. Translated, it gives CASSLDRDYGYTF.

V gene TRBV5-8 combines with J gene TRBJ2-2; 7 bases match TRBD2. Germline loops: CDR1 SGHTS, CDR2 YDEGEE. J gave up 2 bases and V 2 bases, and 9 bases lay outside the gene matches. The CDR3 is 17 residues long. CDR3 residues: CASSFNSGTTNTGELFF. The CDR3 DNA follows: TGTGCCAGCAGCTTTAACTCCGGGACTACCAACACCGGGGAGCTGTTTTTT.

DNA of the CDR3: TGCAGTGCTAGAGACTACAATGAGCAGTTCTTC. Protein product: CSARDYNEQFF. The chain is built from TRBV20-1 and TRBJ2-1; D gene ambiguous. CDR1 and CDR2 (germline): DFQATT, SNEGSKA (reference sequence). The V end was cut by 0 bases, the J end by 3 bases, with 0 bases between. The CDR3 is made up of 11 amino acids.

The chain couples TRBV9 to TRBJ2-1; perhaps TRBD2 as D (7 bases). The length of the CDR3 is 15 residues. Germline CDR1 SGDLS, CDR2 YYNGEE. With 1 base removed from V and 1 base from J, the gap between germline ends came to 9 bases. This CDR3 reads CASSVRGASYNEQFF. The CDR3 region has the DNA TGTGCCAGCAGCGTACGGGGGGCGTCCTACAATGAGCAGTTCTTC.

The chain couples TRBV14 to TRBJ2-5, with a possible D match to TRBD1 (5 bases). Looked up from germline, CDR1 is SGHDN and CDR2 is FVKESK. With 5 bases removed from V and 3 bases from J, the gap between germline ends came to 13 bases. This CDR3 contains 14 residues. The CDR3 coding sequence is TGTGCCAGCAGCACCCGGACATTCAAAGAGACCCAGTACTTC. Amino acid sequence: CASSTRTFKETQYF.

The chain carries TRBV2 and TRBJ2-5, with a weak D call TRBD1 (6 bases). CDR3 size: 14 residues. CDR1 is SNHLY, CDR2 FYNNEI, per germline. V dropped 2 bases and J dropped 5 bases, with 12 bases sitting between them. The CDR3 protein is CASSENRDEETQYF. In nucleotides, the CDR3 is TGTGCCAGCAGTGAAAACAGGGATGAGGAGACCCAGTACTTC.

The CDR3 region has the DNA TGCAGCGTTGTCAGAGCGTGGGAGACCCAGTACTTC. It specifies CSVVRAWETQYF. The V and J genes are TRBV29-1 and TRBJ2-5; D not certain. Germline values: CDR1 SQVTM, CDR2 ANQGSEA. This CDR3 is 12 amino acids long. V lost 4 bases and J 5 bases, leaving 11 bases between the germline ends.

This clone has just one count. This rearrangement joins TRBV6-5 to TRBJ2-3; TRBD2 matches at 10 bases. After removal of 2 bases from V and 7 bases from J, the junction contained 9 bases not matched to a gene. This CDR3 is built from 16 residues. Germline assignment: CDR1 MNHEY and CDR2 SVGAGI. The CDR3 DNA reads TGTGCCAGCAGTTACCCCCTAGCGGGAGCGACTAATACGCAGTATTTT. Translation: CASSYPLAGATNTQYF.

The rearrangement uses TRBV5-4 and TRBJ1-1, with D unclear. This CDR3 region has 12 residues. Germline loops: CDR1 SGHNT, CDR2 YYREEE (reference sequence). Trimming pared 4 bases from V and 8 bases from J, leaving 12 bases between. The CDR3 protein is CASSLPYSEAFF. The CDR3 region has the DNA TGTGCCAGCAGCCTACCCTACTCGGAAGCTTTCTTT.

The chain recombines TRBV4-3 with TRBJ1-2; possibly TRBD1 for D (6 bases). The ends were cut back, 0 bases at V and 5 bases at J, with 10 bases in the middle. CDR3 length equals 14 residues. Germline loops: CDR1 LGHNA, CDR2 YSLEER. The CDR3, as DNA: TGCGCCAGCAGCCAAGATCGGACAGCTTATGGCTACACCTTC. It is translated as CASSQDRTAYGYTF.

This clone was counted only a few times. The rearrangement uses TRBV6-6 and TRBJ1-1, with unresolved D. This CDR3 spans 13 amino acids. CDR1 and CDR2 from the germline V gene are MNHNY and SVGAGI (reference sequence). V shed 4 bases and J shed 1 base, with 7 bases lying between them. CDR3 in amino acids: CASSFPGNTEAFF. The CDR3 nucleotides are TGTGCCAGCAGTTTCCCTGGGAACACTGAAGCTTTCTTT.

V and J are TRBV9 and TRBJ2-5, with TRBD1 matching over 8 bases. This CDR3 region has 14 residues. V shed 4 bases, J shed 4 bases, and the junction held 6 bases outside the gene matches. Germline CDR1 is SGDLS and CDR2 is YYNGEE. The CDR3 reads CASSPRTGTETQYF. The CDR3 DNA follows: TGTGCCAGCAGCCCCCGGACAGGGACAGAGACCCAGTACTTC.

The chain employs TRBV7-3 and TRBJ2-2; 12 bases align to TRBD2. Germline trimming cut 3 bases from V and 5 bases from J; bases unmatched to any gene: 1. This CDR3 has 15 amino acids. Per germline, CDR1 SGHTA and CDR2 FQGTGA. CDR3 amino acids: CASSLGTSGTGELFF. CDR3 bases: TGTGCCAGCAGCTTGGGGACTAGCGGGACCGGGGAGCTGTTTTTT.

The rearrangement links TRBV30 to TRBJ1-6, with 12 bases that match TRBD1. The CDR3 is 17 amino acids. The V gene end was trimmed by 6 bases and the J gene end by 6 bases; junction bases not matched to a gene: 12. Germline CDR1 GTSNPN, CDR2 SVGIG (reference sequence). The CDR3 region has the DNA TGTGCCTGCCGACCCCGGGACAGGGGGCTAGGTAATTCACCCCTCCACTTT. Encoded protein: CACRPRDRGLGNSPLHF.

The chain carries TRBV4-3 and TRBJ2-7, with TRBD2 matching 10 bases. This CDR3 spans 15 amino acids. CDR1 and CDR2 from the germline V gene are LGHNA and YSLEER. Germline trimming cut 4 bases from V and 4 bases from J; bases unmatched to any gene: 7. For the CDR3, the DNA is TGCGCCAGCAGCCGTCTAGCGGGAGCGGAATACGAGCAGTACTTC. Translation gives CASSRLAGAEYEQYF.

The rearrangement links TRBV28 to TRBJ1-4, with 10 bases identical to TRBD1. This CDR3 has 16 amino acids. The V gene end was trimmed by 6 bases and the J gene end by 0 bases; junction bases not matched to a gene: 4. The V gene's germline CDR1 is MDHEN and CDR2 SYDVKM. CDR3 residues: CASRRDRGATNEKLFF. CDR3 bases: TGTGCCAGCAGACGGGACAGGGGCGCAACTAATGAAAAACTGTTTTTT.

CDR3 protein: CASSLDGGRPYEQYF. The CDR3 DNA is TGTGCCAGCAGCTTGGACGGCGGGAGACCCTACGAGCAGTACTTC. The J gene is TRBJ2-7, the V gene TRBV11-3; 7 bases agree with TRBD2. CDR1 is SGHNT and CDR2 is YENEEA in the germline V gene. The CDR3 has 15 amino acids. Trimming at V came to 3 bases and at J to 2 bases, leaving 7 bases not matched to a gene.

The J gene is TRBJ2-7, the V gene TRBV7-3, with a possible D match to TRBD1 (6 bases). Germline values: CDR1 SGHTA, CDR2 FQGTGA. The CDR3 covers 13 residues. Trimming shortened V by 1 base and J by 7 bases, and 11 bases separated the two germline ends. CDR3 protein: CASSLNRDGEQYF. As DNA, the CDR3 is TGTGCCAGCAGCTTAAACAGGGATGGTGAGCAGTACTTC. The full variable domain, in which reference TRBV7-3 and TRBJ2-7 provide the parts outside the CDR3, is GAGVSQTPSNKVTEKGKYVELRCDPISGHTALYWYRQSLGQGPEFLIYFQGTGAADDSGLPNDRFFAVRPEGSVSTLKIQRTERGDSAVYLCASSLNRDGEQYFGPGTRLTVT.

Only one count was recorded for this clone. V gene TRBV5-4 combines with J gene TRBJ2-7; TRBD2 matches 8 bases. The CDR3 runs 15 residues. Per germline, CDR1 SGHNT and CDR2 YYREEE (reference sequence). After removal of 0 bases from V and 2 bases from J, the junction contained 4 bases not matched to a gene. The CDR3 region is CASSLGGLATYEQYF. In nucleotides, the CDR3 is TGTGCCAGCAGCTTGGGAGGACTAGCTACCTACGAGCAGTACTTC.

The rearrangement joins TRBV6-1 to TRBJ2-7; the match to TRBD2 covers 11 bases. The CDR3 is 13 amino acids. Germline V gene sequence: CDR1 MNHNS, CDR2 SASEGT. Losses at the gene ends were 6 bases for V and 6 bases for J; bases not matched to a gene: 4. CDR3 region: CASRLAGVFEQYF. CDR3 nucleotide sequence: TGTGCCAGCAGACTAGCGGGAGTGTTCGAGCAGTACTTC.

The CDR3 DNA reads as TGTGCCATCAGTGGGGACCTGGGTAATTCACCCCTCCACTTT. This translates into CAISGDLGNSPLHF. The chain joins TRBV10-3 to TRBJ1-6; maybe TRBD1 (5 bases). CDR1 and CDR2 (germline): ENHRY, SYGVKD. Trimming left V 4 bases short and J 6 bases short, with 10 bases between. There are 14 residues in the CDR3.

The chain recombines TRBV27 with TRBJ2-2; 10 bases align to TRBD1. Germline-derived CDR1 and CDR2 are MNHEY and SMNVEV (reference sequence). The CDR3 is 14 amino acids. The V gene end was trimmed by 7 bases and the J gene end by 6 bases; junction bases not matched to a gene: 5. The CDR3 loop is CASTDRGLSGELFF. The DNA of the CDR3 is TGTGCCAGCACAGACAGGGGGCTATCCGGGGAGCTGTTTTTT.

DNA for the CDR3: TGTGCCAGCTCATTACAGGGGAACACTGAAGCTTTCTTT. Translating gives CASSLQGNTEAFF. The V and J genes are TRBV18 and TRBJ1-1, with D perhaps matching TRBD1 (6 bases). Germline CDR1 KGHSH, CDR2 LQKENI. This CDR3 has 13 residues. Trimming shortened V by 5 bases and J by 1 base, and 8 bases separated the two germline ends.

The chain is built from TRBV25-1 and TRBJ1-2; no firm D call. CDR1 MGHDK and CDR2 SYGVNS come from the germline V gene. Trimming pared 2 bases from V and 7 bases from J, leaving 5 bases between. This CDR3 is 11 amino acids long. CDR3 coding DNA: TGTGCCAGCAGTGAAACGGGTGGCTACACCTTC. Translating gives CASSETGGYTF.